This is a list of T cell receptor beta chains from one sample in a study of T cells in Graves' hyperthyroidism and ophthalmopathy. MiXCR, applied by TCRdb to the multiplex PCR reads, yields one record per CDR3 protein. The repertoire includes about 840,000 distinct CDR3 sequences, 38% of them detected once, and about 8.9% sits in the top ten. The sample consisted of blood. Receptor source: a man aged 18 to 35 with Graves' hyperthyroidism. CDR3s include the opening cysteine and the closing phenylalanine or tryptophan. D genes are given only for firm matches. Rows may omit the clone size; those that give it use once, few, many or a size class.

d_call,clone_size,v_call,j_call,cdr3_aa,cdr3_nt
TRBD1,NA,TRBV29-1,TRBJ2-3,CSVHRDRDVDTQYF,TGCAGCGTTCACCGGGACAGGGACGTCGATACGCAGTATTTT
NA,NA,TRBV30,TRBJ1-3,CAWPGWEYF,TGTGCCTGGCCTGGGTGGGAATATTTT
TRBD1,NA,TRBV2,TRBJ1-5,CASSESPPDRAEGSNQPQHF,TGTGCCAGCTCCGAAAGCCCCCCCGACAGGGCGGAGGGTAGCAATCAGCCCCAGCATTTT
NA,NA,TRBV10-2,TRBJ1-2,CASTVTGPNYGYTF,TGCGCCAGCACCGTTACAGGGCCCAACTATGGCTACACCTTC
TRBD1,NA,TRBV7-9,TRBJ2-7,CASSLASEQGRYEQYF,TGTGCCAGCAGCTTAGCCTCGGAACAGGGGCGCTACGAGCAGTACTTC
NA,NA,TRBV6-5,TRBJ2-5,CASIPSGGVQETQYF,TGTGCCAGCATCCCCTCGGGCGGAGTCCAAGAGACCCAGTACTTC
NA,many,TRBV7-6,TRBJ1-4,CASSPGEKVNEKLFF,TGTGCCAGCAGCCCCGGGGAGAAGGTTAATGAAAAACTGTTTTTT
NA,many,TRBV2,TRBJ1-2,CASSEWGGYTF,TGTGCCAGCAGTGAATGGGGTGGCTACACCTTC
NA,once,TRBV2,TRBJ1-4,CASSQLLQRNEKLFF,TGTGCCAGCAGCCAACTCTTACAGAGAAATGAAAAACTGTTTTTT
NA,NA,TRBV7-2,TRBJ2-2,CASSLIGPGELFF,TGTGCCAGCAGCTTGATCGGTCCCGGGGAGCTGTTTTTT
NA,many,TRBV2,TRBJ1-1,CASRIGGGGTEAFF,TGTGCCAGCAGAATAGGCGGTGGGGGCACTGAAGCTTTCTTT
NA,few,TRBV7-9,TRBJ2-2,CASSGSEGPVTGELFF,TGTGCCAGCAGCGGATCTGAGGGCCCTGTTACCGGGGAGCTGTTTTTT
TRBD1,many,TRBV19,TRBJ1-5,CASSIPGGSQPQHF,TGTGCCAGTAGTATACCAGGGGGCAGTCAGCCCCAGCATTTT
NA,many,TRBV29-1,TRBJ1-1,CSVEQGGRTEAFF,TGCAGCGTTGAACAGGGAGGGAGAACTGAAGCTTTCTTT
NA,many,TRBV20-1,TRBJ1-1,CSARNDGNAEAFF,TGCAGTGCACGAAACGACGGAAACGCTGAAGCTTTCTTT
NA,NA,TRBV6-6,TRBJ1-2,CASRRQNLSYGYTF,TGTGCCAGCAGACGACAGAATTTGAGCTATGGCTACACCTTC
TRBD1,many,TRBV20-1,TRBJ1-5,CSATDRAGVQPQHF,TGCAGTGCTACAGACAGGGCGGGGGTTCAGCCCCAGCATTTT